This T cell receptor (beta chain) was sequenced in a study of radiation and T cells in renal cell carcinoma (TCRdb year 2020). For the wider study: The samples were drawn from a clinical trial, where primary renal cell carcinomas were treated with 15 Gy of stereotactic body radiation therapy and then removed by nephrectomy 4 weeks afterward. A total of around 50 samples underwent TCR beta sequencing, made up of 25 or so tumors and about 27 peripheral blood samples. Across all 53 samples, 4 million or so unique CDR3 nucleotide sequences encoding roughly 2.7 million unique CDR3 amino acid sequences were identified.

Results the study describes overall, beyond this receptor: Top tumor clonotypes rose in blood from baseline to 2 weeks post-radiation, then contracted by 4 weeks, suggesting transient expansion of tumor-resident clones. Effects of radiation dose or scheduling on the TCR repertoire could not be addressed with the single-armed trial design. Tracking of blood repertoire dynamics stopped at less than five weeks after treatment, with no follow-up past that point. Because no pretreatment tumor biopsies were available, whether clonotypes were present in the tumor at baseline could not be determined.

The germline V end is reduced by 4 bases and the J end by 12 bases; junction bases left unmatched: 7. Measured from the cysteine to the phenylalanine, the CDR3 is 14 residues long. This entry keeps only the CDR3 DNA: 42 bases, framed from base 1. For CDR1 and CDR2, the germline V gene lists SGDLS and YYNGEE. Per the publication, the time point label means: blood 2 weeks post-SBRT. The treatment or condition label of this sample denotes: 15 Gy SBRT to primary tumor, nephrectomy 4 weeks later. To follow tumor-enriched clonotypes, peripheral blood was collected serially from radiation-treated patients at baseline and again at 2 weeks and 4 weeks after SBRT. Renal cell carcinoma with clear cell pathology was present in all patients. The QIAamp DNA Blood Mini Kit (Qiagen) was used to prepare genomic DNA for TCR sequencing. The analyses included only samples that passed all quality control checks. Following the manufacturer's recommendations, the immunoSEQ kit was used to generate TCR beta libraries from genomic DNA. To prepare libraries, a first multiplex PCR with proprietary primers was run, followed by a second PCR that added unique barcodes, and a bead cleanup was done after each round. A positive control reaction and a negative control reaction, both provided in the kit, were run with every batch of samples. The final libraries underwent checking on an Agilent 4200 TapeStation D1000 ScreenTape, volumetric pooling, and quantification by qPCR. Sequencing was performed on an Illumina NextSeq500 with a MidOutput 150-cycle cartridge, and 156 Read1 and 15 Index1 cycles were run with kit custom primers. The pooled library was loaded at roughly 0.94 pM with an approximately 20% PhiX control spike-in. On the study's bioinformatics: Vendor-processed data were analyzed in R, and a clonotype was defined as all T cells sharing the same CDR3 nucleotide sequence. For clone abundance analyses, frequencies were normalized to the 10,000 most abundant clones per sample. Public T cell clones, which averaged fewer than five per sample, were excluded before analysis. Tumor-enriched and baseline blood-enriched clonotypes were defined by at least a 32-fold difference in abundance between compartments. A beta-binomial differential abundance model was used to identify clonotypes that expanded or contracted between blood time points. Tumor-blood repertoire similarity was measured with the Baroni-Urbani and Buser coefficient, and group comparisons used two-tailed Wilcoxon tests in R. Held by TCRdb, this immuneACCESS table contains in-frame sequences only and omits some clones. Under half of the omission traces to an unresolved V gene where checked; the cause of the rest is unknown. V, J and clone size reflect that table, while D and trimming were determined from the DNA. Counted in this sample were about 120,000 clones; 81% of them appeared once. The top ten hold around 6.1% of the sample.

Points on this clone: There is no known antigen for this receptor. Base-call qualities are not available, and no considerably larger clone is one nucleotide away.

Sequencing was performed on blood, taken from a patient whose treatment included radiotherapy and nephrectomy. The receptor was derived from a middle-aged man with renal cell carcinoma. Recombination joined TRBV9 with TRBJ2-1; TRBD2 aligns with 13 central bases. This receptor carries the CDR3 CASSPGTSGAGQFF. The bases read TGTGCCAGCAGCCCCGGGACTAGCGGGGCCGGGCAGTTCTTC.